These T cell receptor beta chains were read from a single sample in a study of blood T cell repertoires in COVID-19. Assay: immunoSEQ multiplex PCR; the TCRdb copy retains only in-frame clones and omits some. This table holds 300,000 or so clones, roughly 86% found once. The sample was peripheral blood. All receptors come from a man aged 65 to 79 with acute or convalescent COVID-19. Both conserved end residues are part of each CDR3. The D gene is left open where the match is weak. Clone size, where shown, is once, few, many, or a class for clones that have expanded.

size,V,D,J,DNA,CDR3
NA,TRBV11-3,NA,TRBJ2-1,TGTGCCAGCAGCCAGGGGCCCGCTAGTGAGGGTGAGCAGTTCTTC,CASSQGPASEGEQFF
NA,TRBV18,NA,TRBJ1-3,TGTGCCAGCACCCAACAGCCCTCTGGAAACACCATATATTTT,CASTQQPSGNTIYF
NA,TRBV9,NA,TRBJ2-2,TGTGCCAGCAGCGTACAAGCGGAAATCGCGAACACCGGGGAGCTGTTTTTT,CASSVQAEIANTGELFF
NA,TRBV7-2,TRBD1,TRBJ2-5,TGTGCCAGCAGCTTATCAGGGGGTACAGAGACCCAGTACTTC,CASSLSGGTETQYF
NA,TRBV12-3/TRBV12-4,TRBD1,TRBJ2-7,TGTGCCAGCAGTCCCGGACAGGGGAGCGAGCAGTACTTC,CASSPGQGSEQYF
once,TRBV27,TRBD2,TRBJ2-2,TGTGCCAGCAGTTTAGGGGGGAGGGCCTTTGACACCGGGGAGCTGTTTTTT,CASSLGGRAFDTGELFF
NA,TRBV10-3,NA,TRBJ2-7,TGTGCCACTACTGGACAGAGAATTTCCTACGAGCAGTACTTC,CATTGQRISYEQYF
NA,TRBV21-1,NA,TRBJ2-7,TGTGCCAGCAGCAAAGCGCACGGGTATGAGCAGTACTTC,CASSKAHGYEQYF
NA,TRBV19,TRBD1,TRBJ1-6,TGTGCCAGTAGTGCCGGGACAGGGGATTTCTCACCCCTCCACTTT,CASSAGTGDFSPLHF
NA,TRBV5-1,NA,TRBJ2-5,TGCGCCAGCAGCATAGGAAGCGGGTTTGAGACCCAGTACTTC,CASSIGSGFETQYF
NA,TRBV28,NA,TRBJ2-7,TGTGCCAGCAATACAGTGCAGGTGGACTACGAGCAGTACTTC,CASNTVQVDYEQYF
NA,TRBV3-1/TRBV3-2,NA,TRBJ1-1,TGTGCCAGCAGCCAAGGGGGGGTTGAAGCTTTCTTT,CASSQGGVEAFF
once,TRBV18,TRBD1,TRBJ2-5,TGTGCCAGCTCACCACCGAAGACAGGGAGTCAAGAGACCCAGTACTTC,CASSPPKTGSQETQYF
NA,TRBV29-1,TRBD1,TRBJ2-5,TGCAGCGTTGTACGGGACAGCAATGGGGGGACCCAGTACTTC,CSVVRDSNGGTQYF
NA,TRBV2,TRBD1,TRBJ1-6,TGTGCCAGCAGTGAAAGGGGACAGGGCTCATCACCCCTCCACTTT,CASSERGQGSSPLHF
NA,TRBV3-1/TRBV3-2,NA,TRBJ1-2,TGTGCCAGCAGCCAAGATCGGGCGACAGGTGGCTACACCTTC,CASSQDRATGGYTF
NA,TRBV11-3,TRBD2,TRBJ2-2,TGTGCCAGCAGCTTTAGCGGGAGGGCCGGGGAGCTGTTTTTT,CASSFSGRAGELFF
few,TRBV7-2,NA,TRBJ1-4,TGTGCCAGCAGCTTGGGGAGGAAACTGTTTTTT,CASSLGRKLFF
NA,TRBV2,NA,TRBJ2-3,TGTGCCAGCAGTATCGTTCTAGGTGGCACAGATACGCAGTATTTT,CASSIVLGGTDTQYF
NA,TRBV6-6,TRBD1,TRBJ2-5,TGTGCCAGCAGCCTTGGACAGGGGGGGCGAGAGACCCAGTACTTC,CASSLGQGGRETQYF
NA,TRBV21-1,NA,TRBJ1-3,TGTGCCAGCAGCAAATGCGGGCAGGGAAACACCATATATTTT,CASSKCGQGNTIYF
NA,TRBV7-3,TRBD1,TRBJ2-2,TGTGCCAGCAGCCTACGACAGGGGGCCGTGAACACCGGGGAGCTGTTTTTT,CASSLRQGAVNTGELFF
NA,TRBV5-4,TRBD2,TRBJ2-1,TGTGCCAGCAGCCCCCCGGGGGGGGGTGAGCAGTTCTTC,CASSPPGGGEQFF
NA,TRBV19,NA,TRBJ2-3,TGTGCCAGTAGTATTGGCGGGGTGGCCACAGATACGCAGTATTTT,CASSIGGVATDTQYF
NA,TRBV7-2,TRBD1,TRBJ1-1,TGTGCCAGCAACCAATACAGGGGGGCGGCTTTCTTT,CASNQYRGAAFF
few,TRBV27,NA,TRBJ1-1,TGTGCCAGCAGTTTAAACGGTCACACTGAAGCTTTCTTT,CASSLNGHTEAFF
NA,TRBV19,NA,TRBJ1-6,TGTGCCAGTAGTATAGATCTGATGTCGGGGGGCCGAAATTCACCCCTCCACTTT,CASSIDLMSGGRNSPLHF
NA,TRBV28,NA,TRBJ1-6,TGTGCCAGCAGTTTACGTCAGGGTTGGACTAATTCACCCCTCCACTTT,CASSLRQGWTNSPLHF
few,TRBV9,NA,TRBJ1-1,TGTGCCAGCAGCGTAGGCCCGGGGGACACTGAAGCTTTCTTT,CASSVGPGDTEAFF
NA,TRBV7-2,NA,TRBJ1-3,TGTGCCAGCAGCGCCTCCAGGGCCTCCTCTGGAAACACCATATATTTT,CASSASRASSGNTIYF
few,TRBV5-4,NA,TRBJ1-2,TGTGCCAGCAGCTATGACCGGGTGGGTGGCTACACCTTC,CASSYDRVGGYTF
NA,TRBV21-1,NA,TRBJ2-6,TGTGCCAGCAGCAAATGCCCGCCGGGACAGGGAACCTCTGGGGCCAACGTCCTGACTTTC,CASSKCPPGQGTSGANVLTF
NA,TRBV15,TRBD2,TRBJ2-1,TGTGCCACCGTAGGAAGACTAGCGGGGGATTACAATGAGCAGTTCTTC,CATVGRLAGDYNEQFF
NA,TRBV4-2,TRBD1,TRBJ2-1,TGTGCCAGCAGCCGGGACAGCTACAATGAGCAGTTCTTC,CASSRDSYNEQFF
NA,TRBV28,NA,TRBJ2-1,TGTGCCAGCAGTTTGGTGGGCGGGCCTTACAATGAGCAGTTCTTC,CASSLVGGPYNEQFF
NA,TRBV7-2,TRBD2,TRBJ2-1,TGTGCCAGCAGCTTATCAGCGGGGGGGCTAAATGAGCAGTTCTTC,CASSLSAGGLNEQFF
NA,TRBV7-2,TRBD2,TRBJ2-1,TGTGCCAGCAGCCCTCGGGGAGCGGGAGAGGGCAATGAGCAGTTCTTC,CASSPRGAGEGNEQFF
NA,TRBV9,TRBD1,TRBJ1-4,TGTGCCAGCAGCATCGGACAGGTCGGAAATGAAAAACTGTTTTTT,CASSIGQVGNEKLFF
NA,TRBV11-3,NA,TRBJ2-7,TGTGCCAGCAGCTTTTTTCCTTCGGGGGAGCAGTACTTC,CASSFFPSGEQYF
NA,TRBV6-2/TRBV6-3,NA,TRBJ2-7,TGTGCCAGCAGTCCCGATAGCTCCTACGAGCAGTACTTC,CASSPDSSYEQYF
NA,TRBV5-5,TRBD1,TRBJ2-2,TGTGCCAGCTTTCCGGACAGGGGGAGGGCCGGGGAGCTGTTTTTT,CASFPDRGRAGELFF
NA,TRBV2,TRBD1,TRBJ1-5,TGTGCCAGCGGGAGTGGGCACAGGGGGCTGGGACAGCCCCAGCATTTT,CASGSGHRGLGQPQHF
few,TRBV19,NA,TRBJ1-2,TGTGCCAGTACTGACACCGGGGGTAACGATGGCTACACCTTC,CASTDTGGNDGYTF
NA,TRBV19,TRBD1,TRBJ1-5,TGTGCCAGTAGTTCGAGGACAGGATTACAGCCCCAGCATTTT,CASSSRTGLQPQHF
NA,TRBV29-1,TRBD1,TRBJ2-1,TGCAGCGCCGCGGGACAGGGCAGCCCTGGGAATGAGCAGTTCTTC,CSAAGQGSPGNEQFF
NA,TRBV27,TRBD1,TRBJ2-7,TGTGCCACTCCCGACAGGGTTGCCTACGAGCAGTACTTC,CATPDRVAYEQYF
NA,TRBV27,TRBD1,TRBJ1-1,TGTGCCAGCAGTTCTCCCACAGGGGCCCAGAATATGAACACTGAAGCTTTCTTT,CASSSPTGAQNMNTEAFF